This T cell receptor (beta chain) was captured in a study of cytomegalovirus exposure and HLA in healthy donors. Study-wide results and limits: With high specificity and sensitivity, the classifier reportedly diagnosed cytomegalovirus status. Most of the TCR beta V segments (in an earlier analysis) were productive either about 90% or about 30% of the time.

With respect to this clone: Its antigen is not known. An end of the junction does not agree with germline; a read error may underlie this.

Likely unrecorded immune exposures existed in these nominally healthy donors. Germline V CDR1 and CDR2: SEHNR, FQNEAQ (reference sequence). This CDR3 has 15 amino acids. Primers for the PCR totalled 60 Vbeta and 13 Jbeta. Clones were read by immunoSEQ multiplex PCR, and TCRdb kept only the in-frame ones, dropping some. The sample records 150,000 or so clones, around 84% being singletons. This TCR derives from a man aged 18 to 29 in good health and CMV-seropositive. J is TRBJ2-3 and V is TRBV7-9; TRBD1 agrees at 8 bases. Sample: PBMCs. The CDR3 region is CSSSSMGQGTDTQYF. The CDR3 coding sequence is TGTTCCAGCAGCTCAATGGGACAGGGCACAGATACGCAGTATTTT.